The 2 T cell receptor beta chains below were found in one sample sequenced in a study of T cells in Graves' hyperthyroidism and ophthalmopathy (dated by TCRdb to the late 2010s). Receptor amplification or capture employed multiplex PCR. The sequencing machine was an Illumina HiSeq 2000. The TCR beta CDR3 regions were amplified from RNA transcripts. A first-round RT-PCR of the TCR CDR3 used the HTBI primer set with the Qiagen OneStep RT-PCR kit. Starting from the raw public reads, TCRdb applied fastp trimming at Q25, assembled clones with MiXCR and retained in-frame beta chains. Identical CDR3 proteins give one entry, which carries the most common genes and DNA. For this sample the table gives 37,000 or so distinct CDR3 sequences, of which 40% to 65% were detected only once. Of the sample, 17% falls within the top ten clones. The sequenced sample consisted of blood. All receptors derive from a man aged 40-55 years with Graves' ophthalmopathy.

The CDR3 DNA is TGTGCCAGCAGCTCGACTAGCGGGAGCGACGACGAGCAGTACTTC. This codes for CASSSTSGSDDEQYF. V and J are TRBV7-2 and TRBJ2-7; 12 nucleotides agree with TRBD2. This CDR3 is built from 15 residues. The J segment lost 5 bases and the V segment lost 4 bases, leaving 6 bases of the junction unmatched. Germline CDR1 and CDR2: SGHTA and FQGNSA.

This clonotype occurred many times. The chain uses TRBV6-2 or TRBV6-3 and TRBJ1-1, with 8 positions matching TRBD1. The V gene's germline CDR1 is MNHEY and CDR2 SVGEGT. The CDR3 consists of 16 residues. J was trimmed by 1 base and V by 6 bases; bases with no gene match: 10. Here the CDR3 reads CASRSDRGVKNTEAFF. The CDR3 DNA reads as TGTGCCAGCAGATCAGACAGGGGAGTAAAGAACACTGAAGCTTTCTTT.